This passage covers 8 T cell receptor beta chains from one sample sequenced in a study of OX40 agonist ivuxolimab in advanced cancers. This table comes from immunoSEQ multiplex PCR, and its TCRdb copy is limited to in-frame clones, with some not included. The sample contains some 52,000 clones, around 85% of which appear only once. Specimen: CD4+ or CD8+ T cells sorted from blood, collected in a trial of the OX40 agonist ivuxolimab. Receptors originate from an adult with an advanced solid tumor such as melanoma, head and neck, liver or kidney cancer.

V and J are TRBV2 and TRBJ1-4; maybe TRBD1 (6 bases). The CDR3 contains 14 residues. Trimming left V 6 bases short and J 4 bases short, with 12 bases between. Germline V gene data show CDR1 as SNHLY and CDR2 as FYNNEI. DNA for the CDR3: TGTGCCAGCAGCAAAGGGGGGATTAATGAAAAACTGTTTTTT. Its translation is CASSKGGINEKLFF.

The V and J genes are TRBV18 and TRBJ2-1; 8 nucleotides agree with TRBD1. CDR1 is KGHSH and CDR2 is LQKENI in the germline V gene. CDR3 length: 15 residues. V shed 2 bases, J shed 10 bases, and the junction held 10 bases outside the gene matches. This CDR3 is CASSPDQGAHREQFF. The CDR3 DNA reads as TGTGCCAGCTCACCAGACCAGGGGGCGCACAGGGAGCAGTTCTTC.

The chain links TRBV27 to TRBJ1-2, with 8 bases that match TRBD1. Germline V gene sequence: CDR1 MNHEY, CDR2 SMNVEV (reference sequence). This CDR3 has 13 amino acids. V was pared by 6 bases and J by 7 bases, with 7 bases of the junction left unmatched. CDR3 region: CASRGGQDRGYTF. The CDR3 region has the DNA TGTGCCAGCAGGGGGGGACAGGATCGTGGCTACACCTTC.

The chain is built from TRBV5-1 and TRBJ1-3; no clear D gene. The CDR3 consists of 13 residues. The ends were cut back, 7 bases at V and 3 bases at J, with 11 bases in the middle. Germline V gives CDR1 SGHRS, CDR2 YFSETQ. The CDR3 protein is CASGPPGGNTIYF. Written as DNA, the CDR3 is TGCGCCAGCGGCCCTCCTGGTGGAAACACCATATATTTT. The whole variable domain, remainder taken from reference TRBV5-1 and TRBJ1-3, is KAGVTQTPRYLIKTRGQQVTLSCSPISGHRSVSWYQQTPGQGLQFLFEYFSETQRNKGNFPGRFSGRQFSNSRSEMNVSTLELGDSALYLCASGPPGGNTIYFGEGSWLTVV.

This clone has only a few counts. The chain recombines TRBV11-2 with TRBJ1-1; D remains ambiguous. The CDR3 extends over 12 amino acids. Looked up from germline, CDR1 is SGHAT and CDR2 is FQNNGV. V gave up 4 bases and J gave up 6 bases, with 9 bases separating them. CDR3 in DNA: TGTGCCAGCAGCTCTGGGCGGGCTGAAGCTTTCTTT. It yields the protein CASSSGRAEAFF.

This chain connects TRBV6-1 to TRBJ2-3, with D perhaps TRBD1 (6 bases). V shed 4 bases and J shed 0 bases, with 14 bases lying between them. The V gene's germline CDR1 is MNHNS and CDR2 SASEGT. This CDR3 region has 16 residues. The CDR3 coding sequence is TGTGCCAGCAGTGCCTTCGGACAGTCTAGCACAGATACGCAGTATTTT. Protein: CASSAFGQSSTDTQYF.

The chain carries TRBV5-8 and TRBJ1-2; tentatively, D is TRBD1 (6 bases). V lost 6 bases to trimming and J lost 8 bases, with 17 bases between them. CDR1 and CDR2 from the germline V gene are SGHTS and YDEGEE. The CDR3 has 13 amino acids. In DNA form, the CDR3 reads TGTGCCAGCACTACTAGGGGGACACAAGGCTACACCTTC. Its protein is CASTTRGTQGYTF.

The gene calls are TRBV18 and TRBJ2-1, with 9 bases aligning to TRBD1. V lost 1 base to trimming and J lost 5 bases; unmatched junction nucleotides: 12. CDR3 size: 18 residues. The germline V gene encodes CDR1 KGHSH and CDR2 LQKENI. The CDR3 loop is CASSPLGTGTGWDNEQFF. Written as DNA, the CDR3 is TGTGCCAGCTCACCACTCGGTACCGGGACAGGGTGGGACAATGAGCAGTTCTTC.